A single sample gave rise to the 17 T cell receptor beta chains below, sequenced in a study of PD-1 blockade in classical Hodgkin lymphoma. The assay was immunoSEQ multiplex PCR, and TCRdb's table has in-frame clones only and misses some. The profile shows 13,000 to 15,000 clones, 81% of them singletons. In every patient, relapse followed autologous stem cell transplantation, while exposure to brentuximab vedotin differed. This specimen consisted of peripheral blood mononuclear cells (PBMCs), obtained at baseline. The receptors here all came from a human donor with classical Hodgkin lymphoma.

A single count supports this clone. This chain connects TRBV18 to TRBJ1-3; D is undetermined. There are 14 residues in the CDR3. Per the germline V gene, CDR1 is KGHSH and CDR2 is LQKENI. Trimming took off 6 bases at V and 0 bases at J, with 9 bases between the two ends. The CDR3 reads CASSPSHSGNTIYF. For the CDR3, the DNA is TGTGCCAGCTCCCCCTCCCACTCTGGAAACACCATATATTTT.

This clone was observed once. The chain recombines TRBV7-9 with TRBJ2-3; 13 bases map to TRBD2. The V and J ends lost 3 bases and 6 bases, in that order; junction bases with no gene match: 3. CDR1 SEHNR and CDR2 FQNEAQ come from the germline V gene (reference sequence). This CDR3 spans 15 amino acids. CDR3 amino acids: CASSFGTSGVDTQYF. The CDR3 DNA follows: TGTGCCAGCAGCTTTGGGACTAGCGGGGTGGATACGCAGTATTTT.

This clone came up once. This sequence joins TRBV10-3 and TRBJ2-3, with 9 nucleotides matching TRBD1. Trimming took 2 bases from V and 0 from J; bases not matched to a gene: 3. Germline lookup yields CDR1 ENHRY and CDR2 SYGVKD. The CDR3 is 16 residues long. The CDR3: CAISETGTGSTDTQYF. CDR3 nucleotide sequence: TGTGCCATCAGTGAGACCGGGACAGGGAGCACAGATACGCAGTATTTT.

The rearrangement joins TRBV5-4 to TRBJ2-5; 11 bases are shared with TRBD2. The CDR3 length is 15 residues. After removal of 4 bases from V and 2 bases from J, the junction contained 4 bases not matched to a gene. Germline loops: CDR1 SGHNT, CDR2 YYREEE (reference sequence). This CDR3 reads CASSKGLAVQETQYF. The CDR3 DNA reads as TGTGCCAGCAGCAAGGGACTAGCGGTACAAGAGACCCAGTACTTC.

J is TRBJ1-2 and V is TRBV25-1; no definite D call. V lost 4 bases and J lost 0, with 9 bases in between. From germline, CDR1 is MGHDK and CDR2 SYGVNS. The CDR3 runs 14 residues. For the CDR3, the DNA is TGTGCCAGCAGTGGCCGACAAGCTAACTATGGCTACACCTTC. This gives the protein CASSGRQANYGYTF.

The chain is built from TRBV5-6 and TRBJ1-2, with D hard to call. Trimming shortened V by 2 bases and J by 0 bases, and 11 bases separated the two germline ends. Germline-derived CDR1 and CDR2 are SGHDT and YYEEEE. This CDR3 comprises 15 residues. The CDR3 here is CASSFQTAANYGYTF. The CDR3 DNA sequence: TGTGCCAGCAGCTTCCAGACGGCAGCTAACTATGGCTACACCTTC.

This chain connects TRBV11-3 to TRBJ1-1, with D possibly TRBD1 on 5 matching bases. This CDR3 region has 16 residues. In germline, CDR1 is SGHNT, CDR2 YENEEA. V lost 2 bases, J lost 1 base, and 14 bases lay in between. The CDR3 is CASSLTGLGGNTEAFF. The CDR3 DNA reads TGTGCCAGCAGCTTAACAGGATTAGGAGGGAACACTGAAGCTTTCTTT.

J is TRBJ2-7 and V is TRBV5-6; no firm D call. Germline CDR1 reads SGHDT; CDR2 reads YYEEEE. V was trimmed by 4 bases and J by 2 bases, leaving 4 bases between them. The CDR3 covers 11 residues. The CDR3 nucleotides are TGTGCCAGCAGCCAAGCCTACGAGCAGTACTTC. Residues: CASSQAYEQYF.

Written as DNA, the CDR3 is TGTGCCAGCAGCCCGCCACGGCGGTTCTCTGGGGCCAACGTCCTGACTTTC. This encodes CASSPPRRFSGANVLTF. The chain is built from TRBV7-8 and TRBJ2-6; unclear D gene. The CDR3 runs to 17 residues. V lost 5 bases and J 0 bases, leaving 14 bases between the germline ends. CDR1 is SGHVS and CDR2 is FQNEAQ in the germline V gene. Complete variable domain (other parts from reference TRBV7-8 and TRBJ2-6): GAGVSQSPRYKVAKRGQDVALRCDPISGHVSLFWYQQALGQGPEFLTYFQNEAQLDKSGLPSDRFFAERPEGSVSTLKIQRTQQEDSAVYLCASSPPRRFSGANVLTFGAGSRLTVL.

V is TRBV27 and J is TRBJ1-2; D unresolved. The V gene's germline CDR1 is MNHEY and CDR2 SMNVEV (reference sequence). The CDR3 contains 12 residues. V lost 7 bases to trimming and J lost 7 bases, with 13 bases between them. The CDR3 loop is CASKRGGGGYTF. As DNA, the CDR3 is TGTGCCAGCAAGCGAGGAGGAGGTGGCTACACCTTC.

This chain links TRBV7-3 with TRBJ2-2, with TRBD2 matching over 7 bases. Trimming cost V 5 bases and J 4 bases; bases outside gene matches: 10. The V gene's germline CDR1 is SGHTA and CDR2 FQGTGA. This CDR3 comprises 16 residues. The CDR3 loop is CASSPSSGSGTGELFF. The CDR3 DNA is TGTGCCAGCAGCCCCTCTAGCGGTAGCGGCACCGGGGAGCTGTTTTTT.

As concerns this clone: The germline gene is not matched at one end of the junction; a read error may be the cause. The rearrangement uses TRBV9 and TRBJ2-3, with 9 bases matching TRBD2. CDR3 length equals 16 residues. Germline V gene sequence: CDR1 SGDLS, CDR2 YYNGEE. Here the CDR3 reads CASTVGGGGASDTQYF. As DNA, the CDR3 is TGTGCCAGCACCGTAGGGGGCGGGGGGGCCTCAGATACGCAGTATTTT.

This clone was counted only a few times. The chain's CDR3 is CASSASREQYF. DNA of the CDR3: TGTGCCAGCAGCGCATCTAGGGAGCAGTACTTC. The chain recombines TRBV2 with TRBJ2-7; D gene unclear. The CDR3 length is 11 residues. With 6 bases removed from V and 7 bases from J, the gap between germline ends came to 10 bases. Germline CDR1 SNHLY, CDR2 FYNNEI. The whole variable domain, filled in from reference TRBV2 and TRBJ2-7, reads EPEVTQTPSHQVTQMGQEVILRCVPISNHLYFYWYRQILGQKVEFLVSFYNNEISEKSEIFDDQFSVERPDGSNFTLKIRSTKLEDSAMYFCASSASREQYFGPGTRLTVT.

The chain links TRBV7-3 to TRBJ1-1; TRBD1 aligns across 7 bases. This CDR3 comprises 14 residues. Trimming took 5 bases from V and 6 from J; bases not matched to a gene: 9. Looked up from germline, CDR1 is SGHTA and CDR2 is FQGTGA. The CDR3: CASSTDRVFAEAFF. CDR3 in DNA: TGTGCCAGCAGCACAGACAGGGTTTTCGCTGAAGCTTTCTTT.

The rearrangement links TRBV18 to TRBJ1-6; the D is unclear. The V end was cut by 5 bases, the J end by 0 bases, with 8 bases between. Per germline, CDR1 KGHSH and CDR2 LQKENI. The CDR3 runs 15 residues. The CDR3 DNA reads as TGTGCCAGCTCATCCGAACTCTCCTATAATTCACCCCTCCACTTT. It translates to CASSSELSYNSPLHF.

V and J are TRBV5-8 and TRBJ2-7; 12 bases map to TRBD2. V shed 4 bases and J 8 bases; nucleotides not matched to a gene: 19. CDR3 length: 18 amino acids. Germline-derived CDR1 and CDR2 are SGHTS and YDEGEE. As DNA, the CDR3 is TGTGCCAGCAGCCTGACTAGCGGGGGTAATAGAATGGTGTCGAAGCAGTACTTC. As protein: CASSLTSGGNRMVSKQYF.

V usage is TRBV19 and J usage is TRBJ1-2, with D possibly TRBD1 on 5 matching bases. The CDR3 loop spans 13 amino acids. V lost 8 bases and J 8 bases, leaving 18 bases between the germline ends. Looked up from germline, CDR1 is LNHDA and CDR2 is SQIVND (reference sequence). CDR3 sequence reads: CASRWGSSSGYTF. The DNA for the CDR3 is TGTGCCAGTCGATGGGGGTCCTCAAGCGGCTACACCTTC.